The clone carrying this T cell receptor beta chain is a singleton in its sample. Its antigen remains unidentified. This sample was included in a study of early T cells in non-severe SARS-CoV-2 infection. As for the study in general: Unsorted whole blood bulk RNA was sequenced, with unpaired chains.

Germline V lookup: CDR1 LNHDA, CDR2 SQIVND (reference sequence). Trimming cost V 2 bases and J 2 bases; bases outside gene matches: 2. The CDR3 is 16 residues long. Points from the study as a whole: Private and CD4 specificities were missed by VDJdb matching, skewed to anti-spike CD8.

Researchers attached unique molecular identifiers to individual cDNA molecules. TCRdb itself ran the 5' RACE reads through MiXCR, one entry per CDR3 protein. Of about 66,000 distinct CDR3 sequences listed, 20% are singletons. The TCR was taken from an adult who was a healthcare worker with PCR-confirmed SARS-CoV-2 infection or an uninfected control (not recorded which). The chain links TRBV19 to TRBJ2-3; 12 bases fit TRBD2. The material was whole blood, obtained at baseline. As DNA, the CDR3 is TGTGCCAGTAGTATAACTAGCGGGGGGTCCACAGATACGCAGTATTTT. Translated, it gives CASSITSGGSTDTQYF.